One sample yielded the 28 T cell receptor beta chains listed below, sequenced in a study of blood T cell repertoires in COVID-19. Sequencing used immunoSEQ multiplex PCR; TCRdb keeps in-frame clones, though not all of them. The sample yields over 100,000 clones, roughly 90% seen once. Sequenced: peripheral blood. These receptor sequences come from a human donor with acute or convalescent COVID-19. The donor label of this sample is uncertain.

CDR3 protein: CARLKLAGDRYPYEQYF. The CDR3 region has the DNA TGTGCCAGACTTAAACTAGCGGGAGACCGATATCCCTACGAGCAGTACTTC. This chain links TRBV9 with TRBJ2-7; 11 positions match TRBD2. With 8 bases clipped from V and 2 bases from J, the junction kept 15 bases outside the gene matches. The CDR3 totals 17 residues. Germline lookup yields CDR1 SGDLS and CDR2 YYNGEE.

This clone was seen just once. CDR3 nucleotide sequence: TGTGCCAGCAGCCGGGACAGGGCTAATTCACCCCTCCACTTT. Encoded protein: CASSRDRANSPLHF. This chain connects TRBV6-2 or TRBV6-3 to TRBJ1-6, with TRBD1 matching 9 bases. Germline values: CDR1 MNHEY, CDR2 SVGEGT. This CDR3 region has 14 residues. V lost 6 bases and J lost 6; bases outside the gene matches: 3.

The V and J genes are TRBV5-6 and TRBJ1-6; D is perhaps TRBD1 (6 bases). Germline-derived CDR1 and CDR2 are SGHDT and YYEEEE. This CDR3 contains 13 residues. V lost 2 bases, J lost 7 bases, and 7 bases lay in between. CDR3 loop: CASSFTGNSPLHF. In nucleotides, the CDR3 is TGTGCCAGCAGCTTCACAGGGAATTCACCCCTCCACTTT.

This chain uses TRBV7-9 with TRBJ1-1; 8 nucleotides line up with TRBD1. Unmatched junction bases numbered 9, after V lost 4 bases and J lost 5 bases. In germline, CDR1 is SEHNR, CDR2 FQNEAQ (reference sequence). The CDR3 loop spans 15 amino acids. CDR3 bases: TGTGCCAGCAGCTCGCCAGGGGGCCGGAGAACTGAAGCTTTCTTT. This translates into CASSSPGGRRTEAFF.

V gene TRBV6-5 combines with J gene TRBJ1-5, with a tentative D call TRBD1 (5 bases). Trimming stripped 6 bases from V and 0 bases from J, with 12 bases between. Germline V CDR1 and CDR2: MNHEY, SVGAGI. The CDR3 totals 15 residues. CDR3 protein: CASSLREGSNQPQHF. The CDR3 bases are TGTGCCAGCAGCCTCAGGGAAGGTAGCAATCAGCCCCAGCATTTT.

The V call is TRBV6-5, the J call TRBJ2-1; 7 nucleotides agree with TRBD2. Germline values: CDR1 MNHEY, CDR2 SVGAGI. The V and J ends lost 6 bases and 0 bases, in that order; junction bases with no gene match: 2. The CDR3 consists of 14 residues. In nucleotides, the CDR3 is TGTGCCAGCAGGATAGCGGGCTCCTACAATGAGCAGTTCTTC. This translates into CASRIAGSYNEQFF.

The rearrangement links TRBV6-6 to TRBJ2-3, with TRBD2 identical over 8 bases. CDR3 size: 14 residues. V shed 4 bases and J 6 bases; nucleotides not matched to a gene: 6. The germline CDR1 and CDR2 sequences are MNHNY and SVGAGI (reference sequence). CDR3 in amino acids: CASSSRGATDTQYF. CDR3 DNA sequence: TGTGCCAGCAGTTCGCGGGGGGCCACGGATACGCAGTATTTT.

The chain joins TRBV7-2 to TRBJ1-1; D might be TRBD1 (5 bases). The germline gives CDR1 SGHTA, CDR2 FQGNSA. The CDR3 spans 16 residues. The V end lost 3 bases, the J end lost 0 bases, and 14 bases lay between the germline ends. As DNA, the CDR3 is TGTGCCAGCAGCTTCCCTCAGGGAGGGATGAACACTGAAGCTTTCTTT. Protein: CASSFPQGGMNTEAFF.

About this clone: The same CDR3 arises from other DNA sequences in this sample as well. The chain employs TRBV5-1 and TRBJ1-2; TRBD1 aligns across 10 bases. Per the germline V gene, CDR1 is SGHRS and CDR2 is YFSETQ. Germline trimming cut 0 bases from V and 8 bases from J; bases unmatched to any gene: 4. This CDR3 region has 14 residues. In DNA form, the CDR3 reads TGCGCCAGCAGCTTGGGACAGGGGGCTGGAGGCTACACCTTC. This sequence encodes CASSLGQGAGGYTF.

The CDR3 DNA sequence: TGTGCCAGCAGCTTAGTTCAGGGTTGGGACAAGAACACTGAAGCTTTCTTT. It specifies CASSLVQGWDKNTEAFF. The V gene is TRBV7-2, the J gene TRBJ1-1, with D possibly TRBD1 on 6 matching bases. This CDR3 contains 17 residues. Germline CDR1 and CDR2: SGHTA and FQGNSA. Trimming pared 1 base from V and 1 base from J, leaving 16 bases between.

The chain is built from TRBV29-1 and TRBJ2-5, with 8 bases lining up with TRBD2. V dropped 6 bases and J dropped 2; count of bases not matched to a gene: 11. This CDR3 has 15 residues. Germline V gives CDR1 SQVTM, CDR2 ANQGSEA. Written as DNA, the CDR3 is TGCAGCGTCCTCTCCCCACTAGCGGAGCAAGAGACCCAGTACTTC. It yields the protein CSVLSPLAEQETQYF.

This chain joins TRBV27 and TRBJ2-7; 7 positions match TRBD1. The CDR3 runs to 14 residues. With 5 bases clipped from V and 3 bases from J, the junction kept 7 bases outside the gene matches. The germline CDR1 and CDR2 sequences are MNHEY and SMNVEV (reference sequence). The CDR3 region has the DNA TGTGCCAGCAGTCCACACAGGGGCCTCTACGAGCAGTACTTC. This sequence encodes CASSPHRGLYEQYF.

The rearrangement uses TRBV19 and TRBJ1-5, with TRBD1 matching 7 bases. This CDR3 is built from 15 residues. Per the germline V gene, CDR1 is LNHDA and CDR2 is SQIVND (reference sequence). Trimming at V came to 7 bases and at J to 3 bases, leaving 9 bases not matched to a gene. The CDR3 loop reads CASNPGDRANQPQHF. The CDR3 region has the DNA TGTGCCAGTAACCCCGGTGACAGGGCCAATCAGCCCCAGCATTTT. The complete variable domain, with remaining parts taken from reference TRBV19 and TRBJ1-5, reads DGGITQSPKYLFRKEGQNVTLSCEQNLNHDAMYWYRQDPGQGLRLIYYSQIVNDFQKGDIAEGYSVSREKKESFPLTVTSAQKNPTAFYLCASNPGDRANQPQHFGDGTRLSIL.

This chain joins TRBV28 and TRBJ1-1, with D tentatively TRBD1 (5 bases). The CDR3 consists of 12 residues. V was clipped by 6 bases and J by 8 bases, with 13 bases between them. Germline CDR1 and CDR2: MDHEN and SYDVKM. As DNA, the CDR3 is TGTGCCAGCAGACCGCCTGGGGCGGAAGCTTTCTTT. Protein product: CASRPPGAEAFF.

The V and J genes are TRBV5-5 and TRBJ2-1, with TRBD2 matching over 12 bases. With V trimmed by 3 bases and J by 3 bases, 4 bases remained unmatched. Germline V gene sequence: CDR1 SGHKS, CDR2 YYEKEE (reference sequence). The CDR3 has 16 residues. The CDR3 is CASSSRTSGVYNEQFF. As DNA, the CDR3 is TGTGCCAGCAGCTCAAGGACTAGCGGGGTCTACAATGAGCAGTTCTTC.

This clone appeared a single time. This rearrangement joins TRBV25-1 to TRBJ1-5, with D perhaps TRBD1 (5 bases). V was pared by 2 bases and J by 2 bases, with 7 bases between. Germline-derived CDR1 and CDR2 are MGHDK and SYGVNS. The CDR3 runs 14 residues. This CDR3 is CASSEAGRNQPQHF. For the CDR3, the DNA is TGTGCCAGCAGTGAAGCAGGGCGCAATCAGCCCCAGCATTTT.

The chain has TRBV5-1 and TRBJ1-1, with D unclear. The length of the CDR3 is 16 residues. Deletions cut 0 bases from V and 0 bases from J, with 12 bases between. Germline V gives CDR1 SGHRS, CDR2 YFSETQ. Here the CDR3 reads CASSLGSGALNTEAFF. In DNA form, the CDR3 reads TGCGCCAGCAGCTTGGGTAGTGGAGCCTTGAACACTGAAGCTTTCTTT.

The chain is built from TRBV28 and TRBJ2-4; D is possibly TRBD1 (5 bases). The V and J ends lost 1 base and 7 bases respectively, with 11 bases between them. Germline-derived CDR1 and CDR2 are MDHEN and SYDVKM. This CDR3 has 14 residues. CDR3 coding DNA: TGTGCCAGCAGTTTATTCGGACAAGGGAACATTCAGTACTTC. It translates to CASSLFGQGNIQYF.

The chain is built from TRBV23-1 and TRBJ1-2, with 7 bases aligning to TRBD1. TRBV23-1 is recorded as an ORF, its role being uncertain. Unmatched junction bases numbered 9, after V lost 6 bases and J lost 8 bases. The CDR3 has 13 residues. This chain's CDR3 is CASSSGTAEGYTF. CDR3 bases: TGCGCCAGCAGCTCCGGGACAGCTGAAGGCTACACCTTC.

This clone occurred once. The V gene is TRBV7-2, the J gene TRBJ1-1, with D possibly being TRBD1 (6 bases). The CDR3 is made up of 14 amino acids. Germline V gene lookup returns CDR1 SGHTA and CDR2 FQGNSA. Trimming stripped 5 bases from V and 6 bases from J, with 16 bases between. CDR3 coding DNA: TGTGCCAGCAGCCCAATGGCCAGGGGCGCTGAAGCTTTCTTT. Its translation: CASSPMARGAEAFF. The variable domain in full, completed from reference TRBV7-2 and TRBJ1-1, reads GAGVSQSPSNKVTEKGKDVELRCDPISGHTALYWYRQSLGQGLEFLIYFQGNSAPDKSGLPSDRFSAERTGGSVSTLTIQRTQQEDSAVYLCASSPMARGAEAFFGQGTRLTVV.

The V and J genes are TRBV4-2 and TRBJ2-1; TRBD2 aligns across 7 bases. The germline gives CDR1 LGHNA, CDR2 YNFKEQ. The V gene end was trimmed by 1 base and the J gene end by 7 bases; junction bases not matched to a gene: 10. This CDR3 has 16 residues. The CDR3 nucleotides read TGTGCCAGCAGCCAAGTCTCGGGCGGGAGCGGAAATGAGCAGTTCTTC. It specifies CASSQVSGGSGNEQFF.

V is TRBV19 and J is TRBJ2-5; 9 bases align to TRBD2. The CDR3 is 14 residues long. With 6 bases clipped from V and 3 bases from J, the junction kept 5 bases outside the gene matches. Germline lookup yields CDR1 LNHDA and CDR2 SQIVND (reference sequence). The CDR3 sequence is CASREIAGEETQYF. DNA for the CDR3: TGTGCCAGTAGGGAAATAGCGGGAGAAGAGACCCAGTACTTC.

This sequence joins TRBV12-3 or TRBV12-4 and TRBJ2-7; TRBD1 is a possible D gene (6 bases). Trimming pared 5 bases from V and 12 bases from J, leaving 14 bases between. The CDR3 spans 11 residues. The CDR3 DNA follows: TGTGCCAGCAGTACCCAGGGGCCCTTGTACTTC. Translated, it gives CASSTQGPLYF.

The chain links TRBV9 to TRBJ1-5, with a tentative D call TRBD1 (6 bases). Germline lookup yields CDR1 SGDLS and CDR2 YYNGEE. Trimming left V 2 bases short and J 3 bases short, with 12 bases between. This CDR3 spans 15 amino acids. For the CDR3, the DNA is TGTGCCAGCAGCGTTTCAGGGGTGGCCAATCAGCCCCAGCATTTT. Its translation: CASSVSGVANQPQHF.

The V gene is TRBV7-2, the J gene TRBJ2-7; weak D call: TRBD1 (5 bases). CDR3 length: 17 residues. Germline CDR1 is SGHTA and CDR2 is FQGNSA. Trimming left V 1 base short and J 1 base short, with 17 bases between. The CDR3 DNA is TGTGCCAGCAGCTTAGGTGGCGGTGCAGCAGGGTCCTACGAGCAGTACTTC. It specifies CASSLGGGAAGSYEQYF. The complete variable domain, with remaining parts taken from reference TRBV7-2 and TRBJ2-7, reads GAGVSQSPSNKVTEKGKDVELRCDPISGHTALYWYRQSLGQGLEFLIYFQGNSAPDKSGLPSDRFSAERTGGSVSTLTIQRTQQEDSAVYLCASSLGGGAAGSYEQYFGPGTRLTVT.

CDR3 DNA sequence: TGTGCCAGCAGCGTAGCTCCCACCGGACTAGCGACCGGGGAGCTGTTTTTT. It is translated as CASSVAPTGLATGELFF. The J gene is TRBJ2-2, the V gene TRBV9, with 9 bases fitting TRBD2. The germline V gene encodes CDR1 SGDLS and CDR2 YYNGEE. With V trimmed by 0 bases and J by 5 bases, 8 bases remained unmatched. This CDR3 is 17 amino acids long. The whole variable domain, filled in from reference TRBV9 and TRBJ2-2, reads DSGVTQTPKHLITATGQRVTLRCSPRSGDLSVYWYQQSLDQGLQFLIQYYNGEERAKGNILERFSAQQFPDLHSELNLSSLELGDSALYFCASSVAPTGLATGELFFGEGSRLTVL.

The chain uses TRBV27 and TRBJ2-7; TRBD2 aligns across 8 bases. Germline lookup yields CDR1 MNHEY and CDR2 SMNVEV (reference sequence). The V and J ends lost 6 bases and 0 bases, in that order; junction bases with no gene match: 4. The CDR3 is 14 amino acids. As DNA, the CDR3 is TGTGCCAGCAGGTCACTAGCGGCCTCCTACGAGCAGTACTTC. Encoded protein: CASRSLAASYEQYF.

This clone was seen more than once but under ten times. V is TRBV7-3 and J is TRBJ2-1, with D perhaps matching TRBD2 (5 bases). The length of the CDR3 is 15 residues. Between the trimmed V and J ends, which lost 6 bases and 8 bases, there was a span of 20 bases. Germline-derived CDR1 and CDR2 are SGHTA and FQGTGA. The CDR3 loop reads CASSSTGGISDEQFF. DNA for the CDR3: TGTGCCAGCAGTTCCACCGGCGGAATTAGCGATGAGCAGTTCTTC.